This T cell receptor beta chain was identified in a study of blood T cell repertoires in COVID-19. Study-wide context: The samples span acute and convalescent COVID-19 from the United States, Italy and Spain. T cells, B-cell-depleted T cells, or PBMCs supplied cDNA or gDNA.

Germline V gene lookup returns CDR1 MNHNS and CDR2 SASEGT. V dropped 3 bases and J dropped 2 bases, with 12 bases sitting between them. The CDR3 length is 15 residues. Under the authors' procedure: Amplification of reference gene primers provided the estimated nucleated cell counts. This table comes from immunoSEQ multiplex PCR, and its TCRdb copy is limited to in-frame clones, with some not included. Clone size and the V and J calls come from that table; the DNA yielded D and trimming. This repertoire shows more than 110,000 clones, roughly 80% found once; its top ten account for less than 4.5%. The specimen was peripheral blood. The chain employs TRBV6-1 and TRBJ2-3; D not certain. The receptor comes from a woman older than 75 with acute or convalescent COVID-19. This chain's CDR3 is CASSDGFGYTDTQYF. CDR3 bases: TGTGCCAGCAGTGACGGGTTTGGCTACACAGATACGCAGTATTTT.